Here is one T cell receptor beta chain with its context. The data were obtained in a study of blood T cell repertoires in COVID-19. Study overall: COVID-19 samples, acute and convalescent, were from the United States, Italy and Spain.

Authors' methods: The assay estimated nucleated cells by amplifying reference gene primers. Libraries were prepared by immunoSEQ multiplex PCR; TCRdb keeps only in-frame clonotypes and omits some of them. The V and J calls and the clone size are those of that table, but D and trimming were determined from the DNA. The repertoire has hundreds of thousands of clones, around 89% of them found once; the top ten carry 1%. Trimming removed 8 bases at V and 3 bases at J, with 14 bases between. The germline V gene encodes CDR1 MDHEN and CDR2 SYDVKM. The CDR3 sequence is 15 residues long. Which cohort a participant joined came from the clinical history participants gave. Recovery among Cohort 3 donors was established by two negative PCRs, clearance, or symptom resolution.

The source is a man in his late teens or twenties who had recovered from COVID-19. The sample taken for sequencing was PBMCs or T cells enriched from blood (not recorded which). The rearrangement uses TRBV28 and TRBJ1-6, with a tentative D call TRBD1 (6 bases). As DNA, the CDR3 is TGTGCCAGCGGGGGAGGGGGGATCTATAATTCACCCCTCCACTTT. It is translated as CASGGGGIYNSPLHF.